The clone carrying this T cell receptor (beta chain) was seen a handful of times. The antigen remains unidentified. The entry originates in a study of early T cells in non-severe SARS-CoV-2 infection. Study-wide results and caveats: Matching with VDJdb favored anti-spike CD8 responses (missing private and CD4 specificities).

Each CDR3 protein gets one entry after TCRdb re-called the 5' RACE reads with MiXCR. The table lists approximately 50,000 distinct CDR3 sequences, approximately 11% of them singletons. Sequenced sample: whole blood. The source of this sequence is an adult who was a healthcare worker with PCR-confirmed SARS-CoV-2 infection or an uninfected control (not recorded which).

CDR3 nucleotides: TGCGCCAGCAGCTTGATGCTAGCGGGGGGTACAGATACGCAGTATTTT. Encoded protein: CASSLMLAGGTDTQYF. The rearrangement uses TRBV5-1 and TRBJ2-3, with 11 bases identical to TRBD2. The germline CDR1 and CDR2 sequences are SGHRS and YFSETQ. The CDR3 covers 16 residues. V lost 1 base, J lost 3 bases, and 4 bases stayed unmatched.